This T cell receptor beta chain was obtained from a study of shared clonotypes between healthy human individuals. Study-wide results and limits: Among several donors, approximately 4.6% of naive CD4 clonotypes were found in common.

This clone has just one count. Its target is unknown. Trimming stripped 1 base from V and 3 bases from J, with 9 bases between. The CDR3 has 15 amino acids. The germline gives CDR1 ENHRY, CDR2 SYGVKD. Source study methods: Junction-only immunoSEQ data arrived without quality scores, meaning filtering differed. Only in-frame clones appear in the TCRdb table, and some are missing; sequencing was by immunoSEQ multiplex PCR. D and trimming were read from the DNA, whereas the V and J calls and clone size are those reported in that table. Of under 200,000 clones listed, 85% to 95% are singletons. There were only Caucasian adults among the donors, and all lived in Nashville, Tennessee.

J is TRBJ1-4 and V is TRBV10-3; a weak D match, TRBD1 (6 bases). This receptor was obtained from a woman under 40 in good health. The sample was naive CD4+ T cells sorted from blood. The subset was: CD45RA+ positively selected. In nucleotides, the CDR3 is TGTGCCATCAGTGAGTTTGCAGGGGCTAATGAAAAACTGTTTTTT. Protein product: CAISEFAGANEKLFF.